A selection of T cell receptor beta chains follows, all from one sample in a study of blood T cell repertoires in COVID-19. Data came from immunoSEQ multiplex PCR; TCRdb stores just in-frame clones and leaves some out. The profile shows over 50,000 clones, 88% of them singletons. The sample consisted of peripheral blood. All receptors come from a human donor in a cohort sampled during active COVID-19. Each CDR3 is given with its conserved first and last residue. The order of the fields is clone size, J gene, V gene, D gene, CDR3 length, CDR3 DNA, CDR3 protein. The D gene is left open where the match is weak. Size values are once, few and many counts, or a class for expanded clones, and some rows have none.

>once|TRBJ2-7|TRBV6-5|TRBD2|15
TGTGCCAGCAGGGTCGGTAGCGGGAGATTGTACGAGCAGTACTTC
CASRVGSGRLYEQYF
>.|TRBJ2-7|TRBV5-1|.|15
TGCGCCAGCAGCTTGGCGGGACATATCTCCTACGAGCAGTACTTC
CASSLAGHISYEQYF
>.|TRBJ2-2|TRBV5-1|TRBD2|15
TGCGCCAGCAGCTTGACTAGCGGGAGTCCCGGGGAGCTGTTTTTT
CASSLTSGSPGELFF
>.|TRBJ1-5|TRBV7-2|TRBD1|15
TGTGCCAGCAGCAACCGACAGGGTGGTGATCAGCCCCAGCATTTT
CASSNRQGGDQPQHF
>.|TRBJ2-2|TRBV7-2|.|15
TGTGCCAGCAGCTTAGCCAGGGGTTGGGCCGGGGAGCTGTTTTTT
CASSLARGWAGELFF
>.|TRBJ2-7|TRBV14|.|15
TGTGCCAGCAGCCAAGATTTACTACGTTCCTACGAGCAGTACTTC
CASSQDLLRSYEQYF
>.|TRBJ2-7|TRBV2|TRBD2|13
TGTGCCAGCGCGCTAGCGGAACGTTACGAGCAGTACTTC
CASALAERYEQYF
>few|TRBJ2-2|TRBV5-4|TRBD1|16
TGTGCCAGCAGCTTGGCGATCACAGGGGGCGTCGGGGAGCTGTTTTTT
CASSLAITGGVGELFF
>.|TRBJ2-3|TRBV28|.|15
TGTGCCAGCAGTTTTAACAGCCAGGGCACAGATACGCAGTATTTT
CASSFNSQGTDTQYF
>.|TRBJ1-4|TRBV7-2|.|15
TGTGCCAGCAGCCAACAGGGTGGCCGTAGGGAAAAACTGTTTTTT
CASSQQGGRREKLFF
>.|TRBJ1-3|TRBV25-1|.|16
TGTGCCAGCAGTTTCCGGGGGACTCTCTCTGGAAACACCATATATTTT
CASSFRGTLSGNTIYF
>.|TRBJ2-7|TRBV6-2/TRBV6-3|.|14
TGTGCCAGCAGTTACGCAGGGATTTACTACGAGCAGTACTTC
CASSYAGIYYEQYF
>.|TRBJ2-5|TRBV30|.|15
TGTGCCTGGACCAAGACAGGATTATTCCAAGAGACCCAGTACTTC
CAWTKTGLFQETQYF
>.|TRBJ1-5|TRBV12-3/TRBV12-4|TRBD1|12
TGTGCCAGCAGCCAGGGGGATCAGCCCCAGCATTTT
CASSQGDQPQHF
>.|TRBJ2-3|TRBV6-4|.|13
TGTGCCAGCAGCGCACAGTACACAGATACGCAGTATTTT
CASSAQYTDTQYF
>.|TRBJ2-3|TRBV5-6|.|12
TGTGCCAGCAACACAGGGCCAGATACGCAGTATTTT
CASNTGPDTQYF
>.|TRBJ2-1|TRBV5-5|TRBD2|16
TGTGCCAGCAGCTCAGGACTAGCGGGAGGACCATCTGGGCAGTTCTTC
CASSSGLAGGPSGQFF
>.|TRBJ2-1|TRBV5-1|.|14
TGCGCCAGCAGCTTGGCACAGTTCTACAATGAGCAGTTCTTC
CASSLAQFYNEQFF
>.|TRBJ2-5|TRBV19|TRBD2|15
TGTGCCAGTAGTAGAGGACTAGCGCTACAAGAGACCCAGTACTTC
CASSRGLALQETQYF
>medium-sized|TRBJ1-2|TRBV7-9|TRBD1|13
TGTGCCAGCAGCCCGACAGGGGTCTATGGCTACACCTTC
CASSPTGVYGYTF
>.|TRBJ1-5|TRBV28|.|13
TGTGCCACTCTTCGGGGGTCGCGTCAGCCCCAGCATTTT
CATLRGSRQPQHF
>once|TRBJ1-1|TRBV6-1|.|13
TGTGCCAGCAGTGAATCTAGCTACACTGAAGCTTTCTTT
CASSESSYTEAFF
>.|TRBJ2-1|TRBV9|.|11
TGTGCCAGCAGCATTAACAATGAGCAGTTCTTC
CASSINNEQFF
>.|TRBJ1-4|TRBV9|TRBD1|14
TGTGCCAGCAGCGTAAGGGACAGGGGAGGAAAACTGTTTTTT
CASSVRDRGGKLFF
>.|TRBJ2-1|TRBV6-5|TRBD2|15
TGTGCCAGCAACTTTGCGGGAGGGGGCTACAATGAGCAGTTCTTC
CASNFAGGGYNEQFF
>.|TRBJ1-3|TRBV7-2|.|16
TGTGCCAGCAGCTTAGTAGGGGCGAGCTCTGGAAACACCATATATTTT
CASSLVGASSGNTIYF
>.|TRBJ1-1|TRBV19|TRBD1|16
TGTGCCAGCATACAACAGGGGTCGCCAATGAACACTGAAGCTTTCTTT
CASIQQGSPMNTEAFF
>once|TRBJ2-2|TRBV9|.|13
TGTGCCAGCAGCGTAGGGCTCACCGGGGAGCTGTTTTTT
CASSVGLTGELFF
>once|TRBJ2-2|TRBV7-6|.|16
TGTGCCAGCAGCTTAGTGCAGGGTCGAAACACCGGGGAGCTGTTTTTT
CASSLVQGRNTGELFF
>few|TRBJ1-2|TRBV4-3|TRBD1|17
TGCGCCAGCAGCCCCCGGCTCGGACAGGATATCAACTATGGCTACACCTTC
CASSPRLGQDINYGYTF
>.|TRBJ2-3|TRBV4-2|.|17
TGTGCCAGCAGCCAACCACTGGCGGGGGCCCGCACAGATACGCAGTATTTT
CASSQPLAGARTDTQYF
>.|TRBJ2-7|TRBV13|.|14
TGTGCCAGCAGCCCGACTTTTAGCTCCTACGAGCAGTACTTC
CASSPTFSSYEQYF
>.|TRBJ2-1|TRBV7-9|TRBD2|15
TGTGCCAGCAACCTGGGACTAGCGGGACTCAATGAGCAGTTCTTC
CASNLGLAGLNEQFF
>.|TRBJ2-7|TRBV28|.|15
TGTGCCAGCAGTTTCACAGGGTCAAGCTCCTACGAGCAGTACTTC
CASSFTGSSSYEQYF
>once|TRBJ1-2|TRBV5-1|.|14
TGCGCCAGCAGCTTGACAAGCCAGCCGGAGAGCTACACCTTC
CASSLTSQPESYTF
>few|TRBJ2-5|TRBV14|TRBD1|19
TGTGCCAGCAGCGCGCACACACGAAGGGACAGGGTAGGAAAAGAGACCCAGTACTTC
CASSAHTRRDRVGKETQYF
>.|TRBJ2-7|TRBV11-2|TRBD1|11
TGTGCAACAGGGGAAACCTACGAGCAGTACTTC
CATGETYEQYF
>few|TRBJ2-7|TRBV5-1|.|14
TGCGCCAGCAGCCACGACGAGGGCTCCTACGAGCAGTACTTC
CASSHDEGSYEQYF
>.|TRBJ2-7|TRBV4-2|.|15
TGTGCCAGCAGCCAAGCTTCCGGGACTCCCTACGAGCAGTACTTC
CASSQASGTPYEQYF
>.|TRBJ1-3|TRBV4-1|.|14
TGCGCCAGCAGCCAAGGAGAGTCTGGAAACACCATATATTTT
CASSQGESGNTIYF
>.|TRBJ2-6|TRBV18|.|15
TGTGCCAGCTCAACCCAGGGTGACGGGGCCAACGTCCTGACTTTC
CASSTQGDGANVLTF
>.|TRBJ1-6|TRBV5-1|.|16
TGCGCCAGCAGCTTGGGCGGGAGCTCCTATAATTCACCCCTCCACTTT
CASSLGGSSYNSPLHF
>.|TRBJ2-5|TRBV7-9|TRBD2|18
TGTGCCAGCAGCCCTACCCGTTTACTCAAGCGGGAATTAGAGACCCAGTACTTC
CASSPTRLLKRELETQYF
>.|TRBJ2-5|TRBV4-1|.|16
TGCGCCAGCAGCTCAGGGGTCCAGAACCCGGTGGAGACCCAGTACTTC
CASSSGVQNPVETQYF
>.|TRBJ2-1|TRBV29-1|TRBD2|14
TGCAGCGTTGGGGCGGGAGGGTACTACAATGAGCAGTTCTTC
CSVGAGGYYNEQFF
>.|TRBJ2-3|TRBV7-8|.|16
TGTGCCAGCAGCTTAGGGGGTAGCGGACGCACAGATACGCAGTATTTT
CASSLGGSGRTDTQYF
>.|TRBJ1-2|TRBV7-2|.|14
TGTGCCAGCAGCTTAGGGCTCGGGGGGTGGGGCTACACCTTC
CASSLGLGGWGYTF